This TCR beta chain was recorded in a study of shared clonotypes between healthy human individuals. The wider study: Researchers assigned three CD4 naive, three CD4 memory, two CD8 naive and one CD8 memory plate to each donor.

Only in-frame clones appear in the TCRdb table, and some are missing; sequencing was by immunoSEQ multiplex PCR. The sample carries a few million clones, just under 95% recorded once. CD8 cells regarded as naive lacked CD45RO, were positively chosen for CCR7, and omitted terminally differentiated effector memory CD45RA+ cells. The CDR3 has 13 amino acids. Germline values: CDR1 LNHDA, CDR2 SQIVND (reference sequence). Trimming shortened V by 6 bases and J by 3 bases, and 11 bases separated the two germline ends. Study-wide findings and caveats: Generally, estimated richness proved larger in naive subsets than it did in memory subsets. Non-shared clonotypes displayed generation probabilities falling below those of clonotypes present in all four donors. Blood was the sole source, and tissue repertoires probably differ.

A word on this clone: Its cognate antigen is unknown.

The sequence derives from a man between 18 and 29 years old in good health. Some clones in this sample may be carry-over from other donors' samples. The chain joins TRBV19 to TRBJ1-1; D is possibly TRBD1 (5 bases). The sample comprised naive CD8+ T cells from PBMCs. In DNA, the CDR3 is TGTGCCAGTAGGGGAATCAGGGACACTGAAGCTTTCTTT. Residues: CASRGIRDTEAFF.